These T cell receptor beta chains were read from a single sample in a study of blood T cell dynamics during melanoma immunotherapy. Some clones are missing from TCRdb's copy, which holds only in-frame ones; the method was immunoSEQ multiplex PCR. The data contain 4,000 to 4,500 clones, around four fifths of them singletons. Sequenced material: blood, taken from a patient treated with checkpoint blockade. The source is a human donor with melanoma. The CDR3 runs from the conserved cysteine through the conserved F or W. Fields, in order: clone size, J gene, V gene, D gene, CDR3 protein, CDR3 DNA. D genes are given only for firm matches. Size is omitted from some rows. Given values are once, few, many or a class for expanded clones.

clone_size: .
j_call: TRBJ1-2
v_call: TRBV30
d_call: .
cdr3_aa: CAWSVQANYGYTF
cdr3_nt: TGTGCCTGGAGTGTACAGGCAAACTATGGCTACACCTTC

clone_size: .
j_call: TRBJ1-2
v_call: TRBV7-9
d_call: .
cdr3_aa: CASSLGQGYAYGYTF
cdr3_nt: TGTGCCAGCAGCTTAGGGCAGGGGTATGCCTATGGCTACACCTTC

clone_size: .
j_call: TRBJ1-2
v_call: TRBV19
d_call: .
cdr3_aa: CASDIVGDGYTF
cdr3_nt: TGTGCCAGTGATATTGTGGGTGATGGCTACACCTTC

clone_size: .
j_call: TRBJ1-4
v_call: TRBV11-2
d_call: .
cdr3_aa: CASSLRRAGLEEKLFF
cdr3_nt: TGTGCCAGCAGCTTAAGGAGGGCAGGGCTGGAAGAAAAACTGTTTTTT

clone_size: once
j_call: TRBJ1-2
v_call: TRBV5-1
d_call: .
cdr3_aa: CASSLGDRNYGYTF
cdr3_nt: TGCGCCAGCAGCCTAGGAGACAGGAACTATGGCTACACCTTC

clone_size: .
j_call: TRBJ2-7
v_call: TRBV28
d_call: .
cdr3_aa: CASSPPLGGYEQYF
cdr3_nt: TGTGCCAGCAGCCCACCCCTGGGGGGCTACGAGCAGTACTTC

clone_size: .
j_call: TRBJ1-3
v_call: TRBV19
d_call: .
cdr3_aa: CASSQGIAGSIIYF
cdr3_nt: TGTGCCAGTTCCCAGGGTATTGCTGGAAGCATCATATATTTT

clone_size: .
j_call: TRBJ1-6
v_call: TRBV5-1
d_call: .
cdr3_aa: CASSLAGTGLGSPLHF
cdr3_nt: TGCGCCAGCAGCTTGGCTGGCACGGGCTTGGGGTCACCCCTCCACTTT

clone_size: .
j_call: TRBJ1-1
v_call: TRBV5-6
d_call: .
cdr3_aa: CASSLAPNTEAFF
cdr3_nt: TGTGCCAGCAGCTTGGCACCCAACACTGAAGCTTTCTTT

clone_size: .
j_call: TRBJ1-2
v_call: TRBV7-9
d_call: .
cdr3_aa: CASSAATVGEYDGYTF
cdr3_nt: TGTGCCAGCAGCGCAGCTACGGTAGGGGAGTACGATGGCTACACCTTC

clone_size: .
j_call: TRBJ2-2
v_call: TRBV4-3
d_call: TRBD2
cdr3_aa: CASSQTSGGAGTGELFF
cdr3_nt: TGCGCCAGCAGCCAGACTAGCGGGGGGGCCGGTACCGGGGAGCTGTTTTTT

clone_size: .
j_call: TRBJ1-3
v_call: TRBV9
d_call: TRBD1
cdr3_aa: CASSPYGTGVAGNTIYF
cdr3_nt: TGTGCCAGCAGCCCGTACGGGACAGGGGTGGCTGGAAACACCATATATTTT

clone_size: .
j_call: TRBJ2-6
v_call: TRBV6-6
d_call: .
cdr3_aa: CASTPAGAGGANVLTF
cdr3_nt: TGTGCCAGCACTCCGGCGGGGGCTGGTGGGGCCAACGTCCTGACTTTC

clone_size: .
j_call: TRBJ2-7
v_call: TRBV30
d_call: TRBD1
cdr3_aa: CAWKRTGGSEQYF
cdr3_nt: TGTGCCTGGAAGAGGACAGGGGGCAGCGAGCAGTACTTC

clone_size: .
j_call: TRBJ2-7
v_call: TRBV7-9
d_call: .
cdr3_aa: CASSRDQEQYF
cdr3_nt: TGTGCCAGCAGCCGGGACCAAGAGCAGTACTTC

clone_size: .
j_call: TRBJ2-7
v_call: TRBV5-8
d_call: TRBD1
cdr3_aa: CASSSSRQGGDEQYF
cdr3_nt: TGTGCCAGCAGCTCATCGAGACAGGGCGGCGACGAGCAGTACTTC

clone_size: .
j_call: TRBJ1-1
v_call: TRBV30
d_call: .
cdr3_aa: CAWRRGREALAGAFF
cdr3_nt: TGTGCCTGGAGGAGGGGCCGGGAGGCGCTGGCTGGTGCTTTCTTT

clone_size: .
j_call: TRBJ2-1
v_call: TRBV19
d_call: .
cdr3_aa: CASSTGRTYNEQFF
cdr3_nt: TGTGCCAGTAGTACGGGGCGCACCTACAATGAGCAGTTCTTC

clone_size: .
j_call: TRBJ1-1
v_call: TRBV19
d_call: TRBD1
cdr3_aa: CATRTGGLVNTEAFF
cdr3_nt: TGTGCCACCCGGACAGGGGGCCTTGTGAACACTGAAGCTTTCTTT

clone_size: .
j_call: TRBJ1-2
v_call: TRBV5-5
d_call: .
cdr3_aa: CASSLAGTGGYTF
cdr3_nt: TGTGCCAGCAGCTTGGCAGGAACGGGTGGCTACACCTTC

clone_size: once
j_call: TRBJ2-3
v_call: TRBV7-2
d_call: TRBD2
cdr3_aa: CASSLYQRGTDTQYF
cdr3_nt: TGTGCCAGCAGCTTATACCAGCGGGGGACAGATACGCAGTATTTT

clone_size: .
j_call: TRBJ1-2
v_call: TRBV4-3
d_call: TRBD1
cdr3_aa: CASSQGTGVSEGYTF
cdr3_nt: TGCGCCAGCAGCCAAGGGACAGGGGTTTCGGAGGGCTACACCTTC

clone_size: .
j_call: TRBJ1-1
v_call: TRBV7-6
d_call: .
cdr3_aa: CASSSGTQKTEAFF
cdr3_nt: TGTGCCAGCAGCTCCGGGACACAAAAGACTGAAGCTTTCTTT

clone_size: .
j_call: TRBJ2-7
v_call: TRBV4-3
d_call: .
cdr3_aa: CASSLGDEQYF
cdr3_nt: TGCGCCAGCAGCCTAGGCGACGAGCAGTACTTC

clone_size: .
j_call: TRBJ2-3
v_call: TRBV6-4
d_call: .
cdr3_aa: CASSLGAGSTDTQYF
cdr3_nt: TGTGCCAGCAGCCTTGGGGCAGGCTCCACAGATACGCAGTATTTT

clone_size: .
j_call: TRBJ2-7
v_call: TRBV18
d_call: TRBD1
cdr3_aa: CASSPPAYRGIEQYF
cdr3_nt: TGTGCCAGCTCACCACCGGCGTACAGGGGCATCGAGCAGTACTTC

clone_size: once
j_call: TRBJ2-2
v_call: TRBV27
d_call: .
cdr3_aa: CASSADRRGTGELFF
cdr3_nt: TGTGCCAGCAGTGCAGACAGGAGGGGCACCGGGGAGCTGTTTTTT

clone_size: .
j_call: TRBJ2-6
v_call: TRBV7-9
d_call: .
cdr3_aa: CASSQRAQGMSSGANVLTF
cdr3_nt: TGTGCCAGCAGCCAGCGGGCGCAGGGCATGTCTTCCGGGGCCAACGTCCTGACTTTC